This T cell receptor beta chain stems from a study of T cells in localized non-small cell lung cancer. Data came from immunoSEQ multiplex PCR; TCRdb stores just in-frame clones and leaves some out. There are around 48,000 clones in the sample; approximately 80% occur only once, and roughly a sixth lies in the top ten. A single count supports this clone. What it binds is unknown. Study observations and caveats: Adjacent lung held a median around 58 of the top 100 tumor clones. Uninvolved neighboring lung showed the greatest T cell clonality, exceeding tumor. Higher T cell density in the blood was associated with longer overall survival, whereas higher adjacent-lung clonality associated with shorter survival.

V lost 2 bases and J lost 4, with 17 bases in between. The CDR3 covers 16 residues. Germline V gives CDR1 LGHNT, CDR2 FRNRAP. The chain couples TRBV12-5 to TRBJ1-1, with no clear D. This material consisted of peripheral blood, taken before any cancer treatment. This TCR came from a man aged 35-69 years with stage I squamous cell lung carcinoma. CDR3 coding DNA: TGTGCTAGTGGTTTGTCTTTAGACGCGCGGAGCACTGAAGCTTTCTTT. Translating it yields CASGLSLDARSTEAFF.